These 3 T cell receptor beta chains were sequenced from one sample in a study of T-cell memory formation after mild COVID-19. TCRdb processed the 5' RACE reads anew with MiXCR; each CDR3 protein has one entry. This sample has 400,000 to 550,000 distinct CDR3 sequences, with around a quarter found just once. The source material was PBMCs or a T cell subset sorted from them (not recorded which). These receptors all stem from an adult woman who had mild COVID-19 (a few samples of this study predate the infection). Cell type and time point are not known.

This clonotype was recorded once. J is TRBJ2-3 and V is TRBV9, with 11 bases aligning to TRBD2. With 3 bases clipped from V and 0 bases from J, the junction kept 6 bases outside the gene matches. Germline V lookup: CDR1 SGDLS, CDR2 YYNGEE. The length of the CDR3 is 17 residues. In DNA, the CDR3 is TGTGCCAGCAGCGCTGGGACTAGCGGCCTGAGCACAGATACGCAGTATTTT. Amino acid sequence: CASSAGTSGLSTDTQYF.

The gene calls are TRBV7-9 and TRBJ1-1, with 10 bases that match TRBD1. V lost 6 bases and J lost 7; bases outside the gene matches: 11. The CDR3 runs 15 residues. Germline-derived CDR1 and CDR2 are SEHNR and FQNEAQ (reference sequence). The DNA for the CDR3 is TGTGCCAGCAGTTTTGCAGACAGGGGGCCGGGTGAAGCTTTCTTT. This encodes CASSFADRGPGEAFF.

There are many counts of this clonotype. The V and J genes are TRBV9 and TRBJ2-3, with 8 bases that match TRBD2. V shed 4 bases, J shed 0 bases, and the junction held 4 bases outside the gene matches. The CDR3 loop spans 15 amino acids. Germline V gene data show CDR1 as SGDLS and CDR2 as YYNGEE. CDR3 sequence: CASSLSGGSTDTQYF. The CDR3 DNA sequence: TGTGCCAGCAGCTTAAGCGGGGGAAGCACAGATACGCAGTATTTT. The whole variable domain, filled in from reference TRBV9 and TRBJ2-3, reads DSGVTQTPKHLITATGQRVTLRCSPRSGDLSVYWYQQSLDQGLQFLIQYYNGEERAKGNILERFSAQQFPDLHSELNLSSLELGDSALYFCASSLSGGSTDTQYFGPGTRLTVL.